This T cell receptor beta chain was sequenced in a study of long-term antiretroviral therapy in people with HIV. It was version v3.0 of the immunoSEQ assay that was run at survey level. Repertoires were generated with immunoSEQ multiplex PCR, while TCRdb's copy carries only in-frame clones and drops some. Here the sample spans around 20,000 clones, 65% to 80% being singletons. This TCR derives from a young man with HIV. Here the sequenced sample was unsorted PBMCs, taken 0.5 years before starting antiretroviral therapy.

DNA for the CDR3: TGTGCCAGCAGTCCGCTGCCTTTGAACACTGAAGCTTTCTTT. It translates to CASSPLPLNTEAFF. The chain couples TRBV27 to TRBJ1-1; D is unresolved. Germline V gene lookup returns CDR1 MNHEY and CDR2 SMNVEV (reference sequence). V lost 5 bases and J 0 bases, leaving 10 bases between the germline ends. This CDR3 has 14 residues.